The T cell receptor beta chain under discussion was sequenced for a study of T cell responses to AZD1222 COVID-19 vaccine. Germline loops: CDR1 ENHRY, CDR2 SYGVKD. The germline V and J ends were trimmed by 6 bases and 2 bases, with 13 bases remaining between them. The CDR3 is 15 residues long. Repertoires were generated with immunoSEQ multiplex PCR, while TCRdb's copy carries only in-frame clones and drops some. Seen here are around 130,000 clones, 89% observed once, and the top ten hold approximately 8.8%. The chain employs TRBV10-3 and TRBJ2-2; D remains unclear. This specimen was peripheral blood, taken 28 days after the second AZD1222 dose. The clonotype was recovered from an adult who received the AZD1222 COVID-19 vaccine. The CDR3 nucleotides read TGTGCCATCAGCACCCAGGCCCCTAACACCGGGGAGCTGTTTTTT. Translating gives CAISTQAPNTGELFF.